This entry describes one T cell receptor beta chain. Some clones are missing from TCRdb's copy, which holds only in-frame ones; the method was immunoSEQ multiplex PCR. The table lists over 10,000 clones, around 66% of them singletons. Germline CDR1 and CDR2: GTSNPN and SVGIG (reference sequence). The CDR3 totals 14 residues. J was trimmed by 4 bases and V by 1 base; bases with no gene match: 6. The data stem from a study of neoadjuvant anti-PD-1 for oral cavity cancer. Study summary: Around day 43, patients without progression received a fourth nivolumab dose before surgery.

The sequences come from PBMCs, collected before nivolumab (anti-PD-1) treatment. This chain connects TRBV30 to TRBJ2-7, with 8 nucleotides matching TRBD1. This clonotype was obtained from a person aged 35-79 years with oral cavity squamous cell carcinoma. CDR3 protein: CAWSGPYRGYEQYF. In DNA, the CDR3 is TGTGCCTGGAGTGGTCCGTACAGGGGGTACGAGCAGTACTTC.